This note documents a single T cell receptor beta chain sequence. TCRdb keeps only in-frame clones here, not all; method: immunoSEQ multiplex PCR. The sample holds under 50,000 clones; around 89% are singletons and the top ten take roughly 31%. Germline CDR1 reads MNHEY; CDR2 reads SVGAGI. The V and J ends lost 2 bases and 0 bases respectively, with 10 bases between them. The CDR3 contains 16 residues. This entry is derived from a study of OX40 agonist ivuxolimab in advanced cancers. Whole-study context: Enrolled patients in dose escalation had cancers that were hepatocellular carcinoma, melanoma, renal cell or head and neck cancer. A partial response was reached by three patients: one with hepatocellular carcinoma and two with cutaneous melanoma.

The chain links TRBV6-5 to TRBJ2-2; D is possibly TRBD1 (6 bases). This receptor was identified in an adult with an advanced solid tumor such as melanoma, head and neck, liver or kidney cancer. The sequences come from CD4+ or CD8+ T cells sorted from blood, collected in a trial of the OX40 agonist ivuxolimab. This chain's CDR3 is CASSYGGQANTGELFF. The CDR3 nucleotides are TGTGCCAGCAGTTACGGGGGCCAAGCGAACACCGGGGAGCTGTTTTTT.